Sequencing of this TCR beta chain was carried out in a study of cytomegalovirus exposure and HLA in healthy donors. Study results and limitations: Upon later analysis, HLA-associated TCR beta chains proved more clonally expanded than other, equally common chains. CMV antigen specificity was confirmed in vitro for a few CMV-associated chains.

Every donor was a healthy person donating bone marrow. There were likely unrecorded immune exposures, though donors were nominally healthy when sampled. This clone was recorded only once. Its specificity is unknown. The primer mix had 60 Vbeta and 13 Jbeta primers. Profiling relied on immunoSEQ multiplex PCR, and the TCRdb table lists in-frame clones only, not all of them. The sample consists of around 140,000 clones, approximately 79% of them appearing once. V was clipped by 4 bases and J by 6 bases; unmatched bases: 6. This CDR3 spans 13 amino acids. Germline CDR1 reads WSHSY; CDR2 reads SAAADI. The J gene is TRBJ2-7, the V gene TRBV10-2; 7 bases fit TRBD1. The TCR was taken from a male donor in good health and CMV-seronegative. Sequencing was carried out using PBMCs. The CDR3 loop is CASSAIRTGEQYF. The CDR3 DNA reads TGCGCCAGCAGTGCCATCCGGACAGGCGAGCAGTACTTC.